This entry lists 9 T cell receptor beta chains sequenced from one sample in a study of blood T cell repertoires in COVID-19. Data came from immunoSEQ multiplex PCR; TCRdb stores just in-frame clones and leaves some out. The sample lists about 210,000 clones; around nine tenths were seen once. Sample: peripheral blood. These receptors were collected from a man aged 55 to 70 who had recovered from COVID-19.

The V gene is TRBV19, the J gene TRBJ1-2; no reliable D call. Germline V gene sequence: CDR1 LNHDA, CDR2 SQIVND (reference sequence). The CDR3 has 16 residues. Trimming removed 3 bases from V and 6 bases from J, with 20 bases in between. Here the CDR3 DNA reads TGTGCCAGTAGTATCATGGTTCGCGTTGCGCTGGATGGCTACACCTTC. Protein sequence: CASSIMVRVALDGYTF.

This chain links TRBV3-1 (or the pseudogene TRBV3-2) with TRBJ1-4, with TRBD1 identical over 11 bases. Per the germline V gene, CDR1 is LGHDT and CDR2 is YNNKEL (reference sequence). The trim removed 1 base at V and 8 bases at J, leaving 3 bases unmatched. There are 15 residues in the CDR3. The CDR3 reads CASSQAGTGGEKLFF. The CDR3 nucleotides are TGTGCCAGCAGCCAAGCCGGGACAGGGGGAGAAAAACTGTTTTTT.

The chain links TRBV7-2 to TRBJ1-2; 10 nucleotides agree with TRBD1. Germline CDR1 is SGHTA and CDR2 is FQGNSA. CDR3 length: 16 residues. J lost 8 bases, V lost 1 base, and 10 bases had no gene match. DNA of the CDR3: TGTGCCAGCAGCTTAGAGAGACAGGGGGCGGCTCGGGGCTACACCTTC. Translation gives CASSLERQGAARGYTF.

This chain links TRBV2 with TRBJ1-5, with TRBD1 matching 9 bases. V trimming: 7 bases; J trimming: 4 bases; junction bases outside the gene matches: 2. Germline V gives CDR1 SNHLY, CDR2 FYNNEI. The CDR3 extends over 13 amino acids. The CDR3 region has the DNA TGTGCCAGCACCGGGACAGGGAATCAGCCCCAGCATTTT. Amino acid sequence: CASTGTGNQPQHF.

The chain couples TRBV6-1 to TRBJ2-3; the D gene is possibly TRBD1 (5 bases). The V end lost 0 bases, the J end lost 9 bases, and 16 bases lay between the germline ends. Per germline, CDR1 MNHNS and CDR2 SASEGT. This CDR3 has 15 residues. This CDR3 is CASSEAQGVEITQYF. CDR3 nucleotides: TGTGCCAGCAGTGAAGCGCAAGGGGTAGAAATCACGCAGTATTTT.

This clone was seen once. This chain uses TRBV5-6 with TRBJ2-5; 12 positions agree with TRBD2. The CDR3 extends over 19 amino acids. V trimming: 4 bases; J trimming: 4 bases; junction bases outside the gene matches: 17. Germline CDR1 is SGHDT and CDR2 is YYEEEE. In DNA, the CDR3 is TGTGCCAGCAGCCGAGCCGCTGGGACTAGCGGGCTAACGGGAGAGACCCAGTACTTC. Translated: CASSRAAGTSGLTGETQYF.

The chain employs TRBV7-6 and TRBJ2-5; 10 bases map to TRBD2. Germline V lookup: CDR1 SGHVS, CDR2 FNYEAQ. The CDR3 length is 16 residues. The V gene end was trimmed by 1 base and the J gene end by 5 bases; junction bases not matched to a gene: 7. The DNA of the CDR3 is TGTGCCAGCAGCTTAGGAAGCGGGGGGGCCAGGGAGACCCAGTACTTC. Its translation is CASSLGSGGARETQYF.

The J gene is TRBJ2-5, the V gene TRBV2; 11 positions agree with TRBD1. The J segment lost 4 bases and the V segment lost 11 bases, leaving 3 bases of the junction unmatched. Germline-derived CDR1 and CDR2 are SNHLY and FYNNEI. CDR3 length equals 12 residues. The CDR3: CAGGTGGETQYF. CDR3 nucleotides: TGTGCCGGTGGGACAGGGGGAGAGACCCAGTACTTC.

This sequence joins TRBV5-1 and TRBJ2-1, with D possibly being TRBD1 (6 bases). With 3 bases removed from V and 0 bases from J, the gap between germline ends came to 10 bases. This CDR3 spans 15 amino acids. Germline assignment: CDR1 SGHRS and CDR2 YFSETQ. This chain's CDR3 is CASSSGQHSYNEQFF. The CDR3 coding sequence is TGCGCCAGCAGCTCTGGACAGCACTCCTACAATGAGCAGTTCTTC.